This T cell receptor (beta chain) was recorded in a study of blood T cells in healthy people across ages. Primers used in a second PCR of roughly 7 to 11 cycles were a sample-barcoded 5' primer and a J-beta primer mix. The authors tagged each cDNA molecule using a template-switch adaptor with 12 random nucleotides. CDR3-containing paired-end reads numbering at least 2.5 million came from each sample. TCRdb reprocessed the 5' RACE reads via MiXCR and lists one record per CDR3 protein. The sample holds about 540,000 distinct CDR3 sequences, less than 25% seen once. V was shortened by 4 bases and J by 4 bases, with 16 bases between the two germline ends. Germline V gene sequence: CDR1 MNHEY, CDR2 SMNVEV (reference sequence). The CDR3 is 15 residues long. These data are also associated with another study on T cells of mothers and their children. From that paper: Roughly 2.8 million TCR beta reads per child versus over 8 million per mother. Microchimeric T cell clones that persisted were not detected.

The chain uses TRBV27 and TRBJ1-1, with D maybe TRBD1 (5 bases). Input material: blood. The source is a boy between 10 and 17 years old in good health. The CDR3 DNA reads TGTGCCAGCAGTTCTACTCTCCGGAGGGGCACTGAAGCTTTCTTT. It yields the protein CASSSTLRRGTEAFF.